This TCR beta chain was profiled in a study of persistence of HIV-infected CD4 T cells. Turning to the study itself: CD4+ T cells responding to CMV or HIV-1 Gag were isolated. Study-level results: TCR analyses could not target the rare provirus-carrying CMV-responding cells. CMV- and Gag-responding cells had lower TCRbeta richness than CD3/CD28-responding cells.

The immunoSEQ assay was version 4, run in survey mode. Here immunoSEQ multiplex PCR was the method, and the copy in TCRdb shows in-frame clones only, minus some. The sample shows about 30,000 clones, approximately 85% of them seen only once. Lysates of CMV-infected fibroblasts at 9.5 to 10 ug/mL stimulated these cells. Sorted nonresponding memory CD4+ T cells were CD40L-negative, CD69-negative, CD45RO-high. For at least 4 years, plasma HIV-1 RNA was undetectable (<50 copies/mL). With regard to this clone: Its antigen is undetermined.

V dropped 2 bases and J dropped 6 bases, with 13 bases sitting between them. This CDR3 comprises 14 residues. Germline loops: CDR1 MNHEY, CDR2 SVGEGT. The clonotype was recovered from an adult man with HIV who was CMV-seropositive. Sequences were derived from CD4+ T cells sorted from PBMCs after roughly 20-hour stimulation, sampled from a patient who received antiretroviral therapy. The rearrangement uses TRBV6-2 or TRBV6-3 and TRBJ1-1; no reliable D call. The CDR3: CASSYQSPRAEAFF. As DNA, the CDR3 is TGTGCCAGCAGTTACCAGTCCCCCCGAGCTGAAGCTTTCTTT.